What follows are 2 T cell receptor beta chains derived from one specimen sequenced in a study of response to subunit inactivated influenza vaccine. A single record per CDR3 protein comes from TCRdb applying MiXCR to the RT-PCR reads. The sample includes roughly 650,000 distinct CDR3 sequences, 11% to 15% of them seen just once. The sample was PBMCs from blood, taken about 14 days before vaccination. Every receptor here comes from a man in his forties or fifties who received an inactivated influenza vaccine.

This clonotype was seen only a few times. This chain joins TRBV3-1 and TRBJ1-1; D might be TRBD1 (6 bases). The V end lost 4 bases, the J end lost 6 bases, and 12 bases lay between the germline ends. Germline V gene lookup returns CDR1 LGHDT and CDR2 YNNKEL (reference sequence). The CDR3 contains 13 residues. The CDR3 nucleotides read TGTGCCAGCAGCCGCTTACAGGGTGCTGAAGCTTTCTTT. It encodes CASSRLQGAEAFF.

The chain combines TRBV5-1 with TRBJ2-2; D unresolved. Trimming removed 4 bases from V and 1 base from J, with 11 bases in between. The CDR3 length is 15 residues. CDR1 SGHRS and CDR2 YFSETQ come from the germline V gene. The CDR3 region is CASSPRTVNTGELFF. For the CDR3, the DNA is TGCGCCAGCAGCCCGCGGACGGTGAACACCGGGGAGCTGTTTTTT. Using reference TRBV5-1 and TRBJ2-2 for the parts outside the CDR3, the full variable domain is KAGVTQTPRYLIKTRGQQVTLSCSPISGHRSVSWYQQTPGQGLQFLFEYFSETQRNKGNFPGRFSGRQFSNSRSEMNVSTLELGDSALYLCASSPRTVNTGELFFGEGSRLTVL.